Listed here are 12 T cell receptor beta chains from one sample, sequenced in a study of blood T cell repertoires in COVID-19. TCRdb keeps only in-frame clones here, not all; method: immunoSEQ multiplex PCR. There are 90,000 to 120,000 clones in the sample; roughly 92% occur only once, and around 6% lies in the top ten. The source material was peripheral blood. All receptors derive from a man between 65 and 80 years old with acute or convalescent COVID-19.

J is TRBJ2-4 and V is TRBV18, with D tentatively TRBD2 (6 bases). This CDR3 has 15 residues. V dropped 3 bases and J dropped 4 bases, with 13 bases sitting between them. CDR1 KGHSH and CDR2 LQKENI come from the germline V gene. The CDR3 protein is CASSPYGTVKNIQYF. CDR3 bases: TGTGCCAGCTCACCTTACGGGACTGTTAAAAACATTCAGTACTTC.

The genes are TRBV10-3 and TRBJ1-2; TRBD1 might be the D (5 bases). V was trimmed by 3 bases and J by 5 bases, leaving 10 bases between them. This CDR3 spans 13 amino acids. The germline V gene encodes CDR1 ENHRY and CDR2 SYGVKD. Here the CDR3 DNA reads TGTGCCATCAGTGACAGGGAGGAGTATGGCTACACCTTC. Translation gives CAISDREEYGYTF.

This clone is a singleton in its sample. This chain connects TRBV30 to TRBJ1-2; unclear D gene. CDR3 size: 13 residues. CDR1 GTSNPN and CDR2 SVGIG come from the germline V gene (reference sequence). V lost 5 bases, J lost 4 bases, and 14 bases lay in between. The CDR3 DNA reads as TGTGCCTGGTACGACACAACCCCCTATGGCTACACCTTC. Translation: CAWYDTTPYGYTF.

The chain uses TRBV12-3 or TRBV12-4 and TRBJ2-1; tentative D call: TRBD2 (6 bases). This CDR3 is 11 amino acids long. Trimming cost V 11 bases and J 7 bases, with 12 bases left between them. The CDR3 loop reads CAGGGGNEQFF. As DNA, the CDR3 is TGTGCCGGGGGAGGTGGGAATGAGCAGTTCTTC.

The V call is TRBV6-5, the J call TRBJ1-5; 10 bases align to TRBD1. The CDR3 consists of 16 residues. V was clipped by 4 bases and J by 3 bases; unmatched bases: 6. CDR1 and CDR2 from the germline V gene are MNHEY and SVGAGI. The CDR3 is CASSLYGTGVNQPQHF. The CDR3 bases are TGTGCCAGCAGTTTGTACGGGACAGGGGTCAATCAGCCCCAGCATTTT.

The chain has TRBV10-2 and TRBJ2-5; possibly TRBD2 for D (6 bases). Germline lookup yields CDR1 WSHSY and CDR2 SAAADI. The CDR3 is 12 residues long. Between the trimmed V and J ends, which lost 1 base and 7 bases, there was a span of 7 bases. The CDR3 region is CASSELLATQYF. The CDR3 DNA is TGCGCCAGCAGTGAGTTACTAGCGACCCAGTACTTC.

The V call is TRBV16, the J call TRBJ2-1, with TRBD1 as a possible D gene (5 bases). The length of the CDR3 is 14 residues. The germline CDR1 and CDR2 sequences are KGHSY and FQNENV. Deletions cut 3 bases from V and 15 bases from J, with 21 bases between. This CDR3 reads CASSQLQEDSKGFF. In DNA form, the CDR3 reads TGTGCCAGCAGCCAGCTCCAAGAAGACAGTAAGGGGTTCTTC.

As regards this clone: The same CDR3 arises from other DNA sequences in this sample as well. The chain joins TRBV6-5 to TRBJ1-1; no firm D call. The V gene lost 0 bases and the J gene lost 1 base, with 6 bases spanning the gap. Looked up from germline, CDR1 is MNHEY and CDR2 is SVGAGI. The CDR3 is 14 amino acids. The CDR3, as DNA: TGTGCCAGCAGTTACTCGGCAGGGAACACTGAAGCTTTCTTT. Protein sequence: CASSYSAGNTEAFF.

Details on this clone: This CDR3 is also generated by other DNA sequences in the sample. The CDR3 spells CASRGGNTGELFF. CDR3 nucleotide sequence: TGTGCCAGCAGGGGGGGGAACACCGGGGAGCTGTTTTTT. V and J are TRBV6-5 and TRBJ2-2; D may be TRBD2 (6 bases). The CDR3 contains 13 residues. Germline values: CDR1 MNHEY, CDR2 SVGAGI. V dropped 6 bases and J dropped 1 base, with 6 bases sitting between them.

To note about this clone: This sample also contains other DNA sequences that code for the same CDR3. The chain is built from TRBV11-2 and TRBJ1-1; D is unclear. This CDR3 has 13 residues. V was pared by 5 bases and J by 1 base, with 8 bases between. CDR1 and CDR2 from the germline V gene are SGHAT and FQNNGV. For the CDR3, the DNA is TGTGCCAGCAGCCAGGATCGGAACACTGAAGCTTTCTTT. This encodes CASSQDRNTEAFF.

The chain combines TRBV10-3 with TRBJ2-5; 9 nucleotides match TRBD1. Germline CDR1 ENHRY, CDR2 SYGVKD. Germline trimming cut 6 bases from V and 3 bases from J; bases unmatched to any gene: 2. This CDR3 region has 13 residues. CDR3 coding DNA: TGTGCCATCAGAAGACAGGGGGAAGAGACCCAGTACTTC. It translates to CAIRRQGEETQYF.

As regards this clone: A read error may produce the germline difference seen at one junction end. The chain joins TRBV19 to TRBJ2-3; 9 bases agree with TRBD2. Germline V gene sequence: CDR1 LNHDA, CDR2 SQIVND (reference sequence). This CDR3 is 13 amino acids long. CDR3 sequence (DNA): TGTGCGAGTATGACTAGCGGATCAGATACGCAGTATTTT. It encodes CASMTSGSDTQYF.